This TCR beta chain was obtained from a study of shared clonotypes between healthy human individuals. On the study more broadly: Per donor, three plates held CD4 naive cells, three held CD4 memory, two held CD8 naive and one held CD8 memory.

Some clones are missing from TCRdb's copy, which holds only in-frame ones; the method was immunoSEQ multiplex PCR. The sample lists fewer than 1.6 million clones, 97% to 99% occurring once. J gave up 3 bases and V 0 bases, and 14 bases lay outside the gene matches. Per the germline V gene, CDR1 is LNHNV and CDR2 is YYDKDF (reference sequence). The CDR3 has 18 residues. Material: naive CD4+ T cells sorted from blood. Sample subset: CD45RA+ positively selected. The TCR was taken from a man younger than 45 in good health. The chain recombines TRBV15 with TRBJ2-7; TRBD1 aligns across 7 bases. For the CDR3, the DNA is TGTGCCACCAGCAGAGATATTAGTGGGGACAGCCTTATCTACGAGCAGTACTTC. Amino acid sequence: CATSRDISGDSLIYEQYF.